This is a list of T cell receptor beta chains from one sample in a study of OX40 agonist ivuxolimab in advanced cancers. Only in-frame clones appear in the TCRdb table, and some are missing; sequencing was by immunoSEQ multiplex PCR. The data hold tens of thousands of clones, with over 80% observed a single time. Material: CD4+ or CD8+ T cells sorted from blood, obtained in a trial of the OX40 agonist ivuxolimab. The receptor set was obtained from an adult with an advanced solid tumor such as melanoma, head and neck, liver or kidney cancer. The CDR3 runs from the conserved cysteine through the conserved F or W. A D gene is named only where the DNA matches it firmly. Size values are once, few and many counts, or a class for expanded clones, and some rows have none.

j_call clone_size v_call d_call cdr3_nt cdr3_aa
TRBJ2-7 . TRBV4-2 . TGTGCCAGCAGCCCAGAAGACAGTTACGAGCAGTACTTC CASSPEDSYEQYF
TRBJ1-1 few TRBV4-1 . TGCGCCAGCAGCCAAGTATCAATGAACGCTGAAGCTTTCTTT CASSQVSMNAEAFF
TRBJ2-1 . TRBV10-3 TRBD2 TGTGCCATCTGGAGCGGGGGGGCCTACAATGAGCAGTTCTTC CAIWSGGAYNEQFF
TRBJ1-2 few TRBV9 . TGTGCCAGCAGCGTACTGGGTTCCGGCTACACCTTC CASSVLGSGYTF
TRBJ1-1 . TRBV10-3 TRBD1 TGTGCCATCAGTGACCGGGACAGCGTCCAGGAGACTGAAGCTTTCTTT CAISDRDSVQETEAFF
TRBJ1-4 . TRBV18 . TGTGCCAGCTCGAGGCCGGGAATGAGTGAAAAACTGTTTTTT CASSRPGMSEKLFF
TRBJ2-7 . TRBV29-1 . TGCAGCGTTGGAGCAGGTCTTTACGAGCAGTACTTC CSVGAGLYEQYF
TRBJ1-1 . TRBV5-4 . TGTGCCAGCAGAGGGAACACTGAAGCTTTCTTT CASRGNTEAFF
TRBJ2-1 once TRBV10-1 TRBD1 TGCGCCAGCGGAACCGGGACAGGGGGTCCTGGAAAGGAGCAGTTCTTC CASGTGTGGPGKEQFF
TRBJ1-5 . TRBV19 . TGTGCCAGTAGTATATTGACTGATCAGCCCCAGCATTTT CASSILTDQPQHF
TRBJ2-3 few TRBV11-2 TRBD2 TGTGCCAGCAGCTTAGAACTACTAGCGGGGGACCATACGCAGTATTTT CASSLELLAGDHTQYF
TRBJ2-6 . TRBV18 . TGTGCCAGCTCACCATATAAACAGCTCTCACCTGGGGCCAACGTCCTGACTTTC CASSPYKQLSPGANVLTF
TRBJ2-5 . TRBV2 . TGTGCCAGCAGCGACACTATGACGGGAGCTTTCGGGGAGACCCAGTACTTC CASSDTMTGAFGETQYF
TRBJ2-4 . TRBV11-1 . TGTGCCAGCAGCTCGGGCCGAGGACCGAACATTCAGTACTTC CASSSGRGPNIQYF
TRBJ1-2 . TRBV28 TRBD1 TGTGCCAGCAGTTTCCGTCCGGGACAGGAAGGCTACACCTTC CASSFRPGQEGYTF
TRBJ2-7 . TRBV15 TRBD2 TGTGCCACCAGCGCAGCGGGGACCTCCTACGAGCAGTACTTC CATSAAGTSYEQYF
TRBJ2-5 . TRBV27 . TGTGCCAGCAGTTTACAACCTGCACCCCAAGAGACCCAGTACTTC CASSLQPAPQETQYF
TRBJ2-5 . TRBV9 TRBD1 TGTGCCAGCAGCGCCGGGACAGGGGACCAAGAGACCCAGTACTTC CASSAGTGDQETQYF
TRBJ2-1 . TRBV7-8 . TGTGCCAGCAGCTTAGCGCCGGGTATAGATGAGCAGTTCTTC CASSLAPGIDEQFF
TRBJ1-5 once TRBV30 . TGTGCCTGGAGTGTACCCATTCCCCGTAATCAGCCCCAGCATTTT CAWSVPIPRNQPQHF
TRBJ2-7 once TRBV7-9 . TGTGCCAGCAGCTTAGGATCGGCCTACGAGCAGTACTTC CASSLGSAYEQYF
TRBJ2-1 . TRBV10-3 . TGTGCCATCTCGGGCAGTCCACCGAGAAATGAGCAGTTCTTC CAISGSPPRNEQFF
TRBJ1-1 . TRBV27 . TGTGCCAGCAGTTTAAACCCTCGGGGGACTGAAGCTTTCTTT CASSLNPRGTEAFF
TRBJ2-7 . TRBV12-1 . TGTGCCAGCAGCTCCCATCTCAGGGAACCAGCCTACGAGCAATACTTC CASSSHLREPAYEQYF
TRBJ2-1 few TRBV10-2 . TGCGCCAGCCTGCACCCGGGAGTTGATGAGCAGTTCTTC CASLHPGVDEQFF
TRBJ1-1 . TRBV28 . TGTGCCAGCAGACGGCGGGGAGAGACTGAAGCTTTCTTT CASRRRGETEAFF
TRBJ1-5 once TRBV7-9 . TGTGCCAGCAGCTTATCGGCAGCTAGCAATCAGCCCCAGCATTTT CASSLSAASNQPQHF
TRBJ1-1 few TRBV9 . TGTGCCAGCAGCGTAGTTGGGGACAACACTGAAGCTTTCTTT CASSVVGDNTEAFF
TRBJ2-3 . TRBV28 . TGTGCCAGCAGTCTCCTATTGGGAGATACGCAGTATTTT CASSLLLGDTQYF
TRBJ2-1 . TRBV9 TRBD1 TGTGCCAGCAGCGTAGGGGACAGGGGGTCCTACAATGAGCAGTTCTTC CASSVGDRGSYNEQFF
TRBJ2-1 . TRBV28 . TGTGCCAGCAGCCTGGGGACCGATTACTACAATGAGCAGTTCTTC CASSLGTDYYNEQFF
TRBJ1-2 . TRBV27 TRBD1 TGTGCCAGCAGTCTACAGGGGGCGGGAGGCTACACCTTC CASSLQGAGGYTF
TRBJ2-1 . TRBV19 TRBD2 TGTGCCAGTTGTCGCGGGGGGACTCACAATGAGCAGTTCTTC CASCRGGTHNEQFF
TRBJ2-3 . TRBV5-1 . TGCGCCAGCAGGGAAGGGGGGAACACAGATACGCAGTATTTT CASREGGNTDTQYF
TRBJ1-2 . TRBV27 . TGTGCCAGCAGCCCGGGGGGCGGCGGCTACACCTTC CASSPGGGGYTF
TRBJ1-2 . TRBV2 . TGTGCCAGCAGTGGGTTGGCAGCGGAGTATTATGGCTACACCTTC CASSGLAAEYYGYTF
TRBJ2-7 . TRBV27 TRBD1 TGTGCCAGCAGTTTGGACAGGGCCTACGAGCAGTACTTC CASSLDRAYEQYF
TRBJ2-1 . TRBV7-9 . TGTGCCAGCAGCCTAGCACGGGACAACCCAAGCTCCTACAATGAGCAGTTCTTC CASSLARDNPSSYNEQFF
TRBJ1-2 . TRBV5-1 . TGCGCCAGCAGCGGGCCCCATGGCTACACCTTC CASSGPHGYTF
TRBJ1-1 . TRBV19 . TGTGCCAGTAGTATTGGGACAAGGGGCATGAACACTGAAGCTTTCTTT CASSIGTRGMNTEAFF
TRBJ2-1 . TRBV15 . TGTGCCACCAGCAAAAGGGGAATTTACAATGAGCAGTTCTTC CATSKRGIYNEQFF
TRBJ1-6 once TRBV5-1 TRBD1 TGCGCCAGCAGCCAGACAGGGTACAATTCACCCCTCCACTTT CASSQTGYNSPLHF